This is a list of T cell receptor beta chains from one sample in a study of shared clonotypes between healthy human individuals. The repertoire was sequenced with immunoSEQ multiplex PCR; TCRdb's copy has only in-frame clones and lacks some. The sample yields some 2.1 million clones, about 94% seen once. The sample consisted of naive CD8+ T cells from PBMCs. These receptors were obtained from a man aged 18 to 35 in good health. Some clones in this sample may be carry-over from other donors' samples. Both conserved end residues are part of each CDR3. The D gene is left open where the match is weak. Size tells how often a clone was seen (once, few, many) or the class of an expanded clone, and some rows leave it out.

V gene: TRBV19; clone size: NA; D gene: TRBD2; J gene: TRBJ2-5; CDR3 DNA: TGTGCCAGTAGTAGACTAGCGGGAGACCCACAAGAGACCCAGTACTTC; CDR3 protein: CASSRLAGDPQETQYF
V gene: TRBV4-2; clone size: NA; D gene: TRBD2; J gene: TRBJ2-7; CDR3 DNA: TGTGCCAGCAGCCAGTCACTAGCGGCTAATTACGAGCAGTACTTC; CDR3 protein: CASSQSLAANYEQYF
V gene: TRBV10-1; clone size: once; D gene: TRBD1; J gene: TRBJ2-7; CDR3 DNA: TGCGCCAGCAGCAATTTTGATACAGGGGACGAGCAGTACTTC; CDR3 protein: CASSNFDTGDEQYF
V gene: TRBV5-4; clone size: NA; D gene: NA; J gene: TRBJ2-7; CDR3 DNA: TGTGCCAGCAGCTTTCACCCCTACGAGCAGTACTTC; CDR3 protein: CASSFHPYEQYF
V gene: TRBV28; clone size: NA; D gene: TRBD1; J gene: TRBJ2-7; CDR3 DNA: TGTGCCAGCAGACCCGACAGGGACGAGCAGTACTTC; CDR3 protein: CASRPDRDEQYF
V gene: TRBV19; clone size: NA; D gene: TRBD2; J gene: TRBJ2-1; CDR3 DNA: TGTGCCAGTAGTATCCCTAGCGGGAGCTACAATGAGCAGTTCTTC; CDR3 protein: CASSIPSGSYNEQFF
V gene: TRBV6-1; clone size: NA; D gene: TRBD1; J gene: TRBJ1-5; CDR3 DNA: TGTGCCAGCAGTGAGAACAGGGGTGGCAATCAGCCCCAGCATTTT; CDR3 protein: CASSENRGGNQPQHF
V gene: TRBV7-2; clone size: NA; D gene: NA; J gene: TRBJ2-1; CDR3 DNA: TGTGCCAGCAGCTCCCCAGCCTTACTAGCCCCCAATGAGCAGTTCTTC; CDR3 protein: CASSSPALLAPNEQFF
V gene: TRBV10-3; clone size: few; D gene: NA; J gene: TRBJ1-5; CDR3 DNA: TGTGCCATCACCCCGGGAGGGCTCCAGCCCCAGCATTTT; CDR3 protein: CAITPGGLQPQHF
V gene: TRBV11-2; clone size: NA; D gene: NA; J gene: TRBJ2-1; CDR3 DNA: TGTGCCAGCAGCTTCCCGACAGGATTGGACTACAATGAGCAGTTCTTC; CDR3 protein: CASSFPTGLDYNEQFF
V gene: TRBV5-8; clone size: once; D gene: TRBD2; J gene: TRBJ2-3; CDR3 DNA: TGTGCCAGCACCCCCCGGGAGGCTAGCGGGAATACAGGAGATACGCAGTATTTT; CDR3 protein: CASTPREASGNTGDTQYF
V gene: TRBV5-5; clone size: NA; D gene: NA; J gene: TRBJ1-4; CDR3 DNA: TGTGCCAGCAGCTTCACAATGGGTGAAAAACTGTTTTTT; CDR3 protein: CASSFTMGEKLFF
V gene: TRBV27; clone size: NA; D gene: TRBD1; J gene: TRBJ1-1; CDR3 DNA: TGTGCCAGCAGTTATATCCCCGGGACAGGGGTGGCTGAAGCTTTCTTT; CDR3 protein: CASSYIPGTGVAEAFF
V gene: TRBV6-5; clone size: few; D gene: NA; J gene: TRBJ1-5; CDR3 DNA: TGTGCCAGCAGTTACCGCAGCAATCAGCCCCAGCATTTT; CDR3 protein: CASSYRSNQPQHF
V gene: TRBV7-9; clone size: NA; D gene: TRBD2; J gene: TRBJ2-5; CDR3 DNA: TGTGCCAGCAGCTCCGCGGGAGGGAGCGTTGAGACCCAGTACTTC; CDR3 protein: CASSSAGGSVETQYF
V gene: TRBV19; clone size: NA; D gene: TRBD1; J gene: TRBJ2-7; CDR3 DNA: TGTGCCAGCCACCCCCGGGACAGGTACCACGAGCAGTACTTC; CDR3 protein: CASHPRDRYHEQYF
V gene: TRBV11-2; clone size: NA; D gene: NA; J gene: TRBJ2-1; CDR3 DNA: TGTGCCAGCAGCTTAGGAGCTACCAATGAGCAGTTCTTC; CDR3 protein: CASSLGATNEQFF
V gene: TRBV15; clone size: NA; D gene: TRBD2; J gene: TRBJ2-2; CDR3 DNA: TGTGCCACCAGACCGACTAGCGGGATGTATCGGAACACCGGGGAGCTGTTTTTT; CDR3 protein: CATRPTSGMYRNTGELFF
V gene: TRBV7-3; clone size: NA; D gene: NA; J gene: TRBJ1-2; CDR3 DNA: TGTGCCAGCAGCTTAGGGTTGGCGGATGGCTACACCTTC; CDR3 protein: CASSLGLADGYTF
V gene: TRBV7-3; clone size: NA; D gene: NA; J gene: TRBJ2-7; CDR3 DNA: TGTGCCAGCAGCTTAGGGAGGGGGCCCTCCTACGAGCAGTACTTC; CDR3 protein: CASSLGRGPSYEQYF
V gene: TRBV29-1; clone size: NA; D gene: TRBD1; J gene: TRBJ2-7; CDR3 DNA: TGCAGCGTTTCGGGACAGGCCTACTACGAGCAGTACTTC; CDR3 protein: CSVSGQAYYEQYF
V gene: TRBV6-6; clone size: NA; D gene: NA; J gene: TRBJ2-1; CDR3 DNA: TGTGCCAGCAGTTTCGGGGGACTTAGCTCCTACAATGAGCAGTTCTTC; CDR3 protein: CASSFGGLSSYNEQFF
V gene: TRBV29-1; clone size: NA; D gene: NA; J gene: TRBJ2-5; CDR3 DNA: TGCAGCGTTAGAGACAGGTACCAAGAGACCCAGTACTTC; CDR3 protein: CSVRDRYQETQYF
V gene: TRBV7-9; clone size: NA; D gene: TRBD1; J gene: TRBJ1-2; CDR3 DNA: TGTGCCAGCAGCTTAGGTACAGGGGGCTTCGGCTATGGCTACACCTTC; CDR3 protein: CASSLGTGGFGYGYTF
V gene: TRBV19; clone size: NA; D gene: TRBD2; J gene: TRBJ2-7; CDR3 DNA: TGTGCCAGTGCCGGACTGACGACTAGCGTAGACTCCTACGAGCAGTACTTC; CDR3 protein: CASAGLTTSVDSYEQYF
V gene: TRBV2; clone size: NA; D gene: NA; J gene: TRBJ2-1; CDR3 DNA: TGTGCCAAGTCCGGGACTTACAATGAGCAGTTCTTC; CDR3 protein: CAKSGTYNEQFF
V gene: TRBV7-6; clone size: once; D gene: TRBD2; J gene: TRBJ2-2; CDR3 DNA: TGTGCCAGCAGCTTAGTCCGCGGGGGGAACACCGGGGAGCTGTTTTTT; CDR3 protein: CASSLVRGGNTGELFF
V gene: TRBV29-1; clone size: NA; D gene: NA; J gene: TRBJ1-2; CDR3 DNA: TGCAGCGTTCTTCTAGATGGCTACACCTTC; CDR3 protein: CSVLLDGYTF
V gene: TRBV27; clone size: NA; D gene: NA; J gene: TRBJ2-1; CDR3 DNA: TGTGCCAGCAGTTCACCCTCCCGGGAGAGCGGAGGGGACAATGAGCAGTTCTTC; CDR3 protein: CASSSPSRESGGDNEQFF
V gene: TRBV9; clone size: NA; D gene: TRBD1; J gene: TRBJ1-4; CDR3 DNA: TGTGCCAGCAGCTCCAGGGGGTATGCTAATGAAAAACTGTTTTTT; CDR3 protein: CASSSRGYANEKLFF
V gene: TRBV4-1; clone size: NA; D gene: NA; J gene: TRBJ1-1; CDR3 DNA: TGCGCCAGCAGCCAAGATATAACCGAGCAGGGGAACACTGAAGCTTTCTTT; CDR3 protein: CASSQDITEQGNTEAFF